The 10 T cell receptor beta chains below come from one sample, sequenced in a study of control samples from healthy donors and cancer patients. Sequencing was performed with immunoSEQ multiplex PCR; in TCRdb, only in-frame clones are kept and a portion is missing. The sample lists about 77,000 clones, 85% to 95% seen once, with nearly 6% in the top ten. Sample: blood. The receptors here all came from a woman in her sixties in good health.

The chain has TRBV7-2 and TRBJ1-1; 8 bases line up with TRBD1. With 1 base clipped from V and 0 bases from J, the junction kept 4 bases outside the gene matches. In germline, CDR1 is SGHTA, CDR2 FQGNSA. This CDR3 is built from 16 residues. CDR3 in DNA: TGTGCCAGCAGCTTAGTCGGACAGGGCATGAACACTGAAGCTTTCTTT. It is translated as CASSLVGQGMNTEAFF.

The chain combines TRBV2 with TRBJ1-4; TRBD1 is a possible D gene (6 bases). V was clipped by 3 bases and J by 8 bases, with 16 bases between them. CDR3 length equals 15 residues. Germline V gene lookup returns CDR1 SNHLY and CDR2 FYNNEI. CDR3: CASSDRRGVKEKLFF. As DNA, the CDR3 is TGTGCCAGCAGTGATAGGAGGGGGGTAAAGGAAAAACTGTTTTTT.

CDR3 residues: CASSQEYHLVGETQYF. The CDR3 nucleotides read TGCGCCAGCAGCCAAGAGTATCATCTGGTGGGTGAGACCCAGTACTTC. The chain combines TRBV4-3 with TRBJ2-5; D gene uncertain. The CDR3 runs to 16 residues. The germline gives CDR1 LGHNA, CDR2 YSLEER. Trimming removed 0 bases from V and 5 bases from J, with 16 bases in between.

The gene calls are TRBV6-6 and TRBJ1-1; the D gene is possibly TRBD1 (6 bases). Germline-derived CDR1 and CDR2 are MNHNY and SVGAGI (reference sequence). This CDR3 is 14 amino acids long. The germline V and J ends were trimmed by 6 bases and 1 base, with 12 bases remaining between them. The CDR3: CASSRGQQNTEAFF. In DNA form, the CDR3 reads TGTGCCAGCAGCCGCGGACAGCAGAACACTGAAGCTTTCTTT.

The gene calls are TRBV7-9 and TRBJ2-1, with no clear D. The CDR3 has 10 amino acids. Trimming removed 4 bases at V and 10 bases at J, with 5 bases between. Looked up from germline, CDR1 is SEHNR and CDR2 is FQNEAQ (reference sequence). CDR3 coding DNA: TGTGCCAGCAGCTCCATCGAGCAGTTCTTC. Residues: CASSSIEQFF.

The rearrangement joins TRBV19 to TRBJ2-2; 9 bases map to TRBD2. V trimming: 5 bases; J trimming: 4 bases; junction bases outside the gene matches: 8. CDR1 and CDR2 (germline): LNHDA, SQIVND (reference sequence). The CDR3 spans 16 residues. For the CDR3, the DNA is TGTGCCAGTAGTCCCCTAGCGGGAACAATCACCGGGGAGCTGTTTTTT. Encoded protein: CASSPLAGTITGELFF.

Only one count was recorded for this clone. The rearrangement uses TRBV6-5 and TRBJ1-5, with 7 bases that match TRBD1. CDR3 length: 15 residues. With 6 bases clipped from V and 4 bases from J, the junction kept 9 bases outside the gene matches. From germline, CDR1 is MNHEY and CDR2 SVGAGI. The CDR3 nucleotides read TGTGCCAGCAGCAGAGGGGACAGCCGGAATCAGCCCCAGCATTTT. This gives the protein CASSRGDSRNQPQHF.

CDR3: CASSFDRTSYEQYF. CDR3 sequence (DNA): TGTGCCAGCAGCTTCGACAGGACCTCCTACGAGCAGTACTTC. The chain carries TRBV11-2 and TRBJ2-7; D is possibly TRBD1 (6 bases). V lost 3 bases, J lost 0 bases, and 9 bases lay in between. The CDR3 is 14 amino acids. Germline V CDR1 and CDR2: SGHAT, FQNNGV.

The chain couples TRBV5-1 to TRBJ2-7; D may be TRBD1 (5 bases). The V gene's germline CDR1 is SGHRS and CDR2 YFSETQ. With 5 bases removed from V and 0 bases from J, the gap between germline ends came to 9 bases. CDR3 length: 13 amino acids. The CDR3 reads CASSGANSYEQYF. CDR3 nucleotide sequence: TGCGCCAGCAGTGGGGCCAACTCCTACGAGCAGTACTTC.

The chain employs TRBV3-1 (or the pseudogene TRBV3-2) and TRBJ2-7, with D uncertain. The germline gives CDR1 LGHDT, CDR2 YNNKEL (reference sequence). The ends were cut back, 5 bases at V and 5 bases at J, with 16 bases in the middle. The CDR3 is 14 residues long. The CDR3 nucleotides read TGTGCCAGCAGCTTTACCGCGGTGGGCGACGAGCAGTACTTC. This encodes CASSFTAVGDEQYF.